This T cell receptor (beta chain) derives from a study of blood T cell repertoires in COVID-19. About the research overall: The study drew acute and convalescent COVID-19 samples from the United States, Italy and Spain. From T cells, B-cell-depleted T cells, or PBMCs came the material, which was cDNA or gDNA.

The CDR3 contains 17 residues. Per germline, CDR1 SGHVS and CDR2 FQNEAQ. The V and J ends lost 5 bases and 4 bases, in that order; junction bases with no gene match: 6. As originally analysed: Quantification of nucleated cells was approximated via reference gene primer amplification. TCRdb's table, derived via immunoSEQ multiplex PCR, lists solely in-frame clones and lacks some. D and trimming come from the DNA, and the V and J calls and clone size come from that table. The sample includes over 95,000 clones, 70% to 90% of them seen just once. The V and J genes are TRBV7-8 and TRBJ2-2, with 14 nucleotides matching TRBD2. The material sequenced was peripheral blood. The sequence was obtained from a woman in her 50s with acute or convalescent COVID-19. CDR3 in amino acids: CASSPWTSGGLTGELFF. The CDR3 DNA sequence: TGTGCCAGCAGCCCATGGACTAGCGGGGGGCTCACCGGGGAGCTGTTTTTT.